The rows below give T cell receptor beta chains drawn from one sample of a study of spatial heterogeneity in lung cancer. TCRdb independently ran MiXCR on the 5' RACE reads; one entry per CDR3 protein. The repertoire has about 6,300 distinct CDR3 sequences, approximately 1.2% of them found once; the top ten carry 8% to 10%. Specimen: lung tumor tissue, collected at surgery. The origin of the receptors is a male donor with early-stage non-small cell lung cancer. CDR3s include the opening cysteine and the closing phenylalanine or tryptophan. Each record gives: V gene, clone size, J gene, D gene, CDR3 DNA, CDR3 protein. D genes are given only for firm matches. Not every row has a clone size; where given, it reads once, few, many or a size class.

>TRBV12-5|many|TRBJ1-1|TRBD1
TGTGCTAGTGGTTTGGCCAGGACAGGGGGGACTGAAGCTTTCTTT
CASGLARTGGTEAFF
>TRBV4-2|many|TRBJ1-6|-
TGTGCCAGCAGCCAAGATCGGCGGATTGAGAAGACCCTCCACTTT
CASSQDRRIEKTLHF
>TRBV5-8|many|TRBJ2-1|-
TGTGCCAGCAGCTTGGGTAGCGGATACAATGAGCAGTTCTTC
CASSLGSGYNEQFF
>TRBV6-1|many|TRBJ2-6|TRBD2
TGTGCCAGCAGTGAGCGGGGGGGGGCTTCCTATTCTGGGGCCAACGTCCTGACTTTC
CASSERGGASYSGANVLTF
>TRBV20-1|-|TRBJ2-7|TRBD2
TGCAGTGCTGACGATAATTCCAGGACTAGCGTATCCGAGCAGTACTTC
CSADDNSRTSVSEQYF
>TRBV12-5|many|TRBJ1-5|-
TGTGCTAGTGGTTTGATGGATCAGCCCCAGCATTTT
CASGLMDQPQHF
>TRBV5-1|many|TRBJ2-1|-
TGCGCCAGCAGCTTAGGGTCCCCTGCCAATGAGCAGTTCTTC
CASSLGSPANEQFF
>TRBV7-8|many|TRBJ2-1|TRBD2
TGTGCCAGCAGCTTAGAAGGCGGGGGGGCGTATGAGCAGTTCTTC
CASSLEGGGAYEQFF
>TRBV5-4|medium-sized|TRBJ1-3|-
TGTGCCAGCAGCCCGGGGCGGGGGGCCACTACCGGAAACACCATATATTTT
CASSPGRGATTGNTIYF
>TRBV3-1|many|TRBJ2-7|TRBD2
TGTGCCAGCAGCCAAGATGAAGCGGGAGCCTACGAGCAGTACTTC
CASSQDEAGAYEQYF
>TRBV20-1|many|TRBJ2-2|TRBD1
TGCAGTGCTAGACCTCCGGGACAGGGGGGGAACACCGGGGAGCTGTTTTTT
CSARPPGQGGNTGELFF
>TRBV5-1|many|TRBJ1-1|-
TGCGCCAGCAGCTCCACGGCCGACAGCACTGAAGCTTTCTTT
CASSSTADSTEAFF
>TRBV6-5|medium-sized|TRBJ1-1|TRBD1
TGTGCCAGCAGTTGGGCCGGGACAGGGGGTTATATGAACACTGAAGCTTTCTTT
CASSWAGTGGYMNTEAFF
>TRBV2|-|TRBJ1-5|-
TGTGCAAGCAGTGAGCAGGATCAGCCAAAGCATTTT
CASSEQDQPKHF
>TRBV19|many|TRBJ1-4|-
TGTGCCAGTACCCCCCTGGGCGGTGAAAAACTGTTTTTT
CASTPLGGEKLFF
>TRBV5-1|medium-sized|TRBJ1-4|TRBD1
TGCGCCAGCAGCTTTCTCGGGACAGGCGATGCAACTAATGAAAAACTGTTTTTT
CASSFLGTGDATNEKLFF
>TRBV30|many|TRBJ2-1|-
TGTGCCTGGAGTCACAACTTTAGCGGAACGAGCTCCTACAATGAGCAGTTCTTC
CAWSHNFSGTSSYNEQFF
>TRBV20-1|medium-sized|TRBJ2-5|TRBD2
TGCAGTGCTGGGCGGCTAGCGGGAGCAGAGACCCAGTACTTC
CSAGRLAGAETQYF
>TRBV6-5|medium-sized|TRBJ2-7|-
TGTGCCAGCAGTACCTCCTCCTACGAGCAGTACTTC
CASSTSSYEQYF
>TRBV6-5|medium-sized|TRBJ1-1|-
TGTGCCAGCAGTACCCAATTTGGGGGCTGGACTGAAGCTTTCTTT
CASSTQFGGWTEAFF
>TRBV11-2|medium-sized|TRBJ2-5|TRBD2
TGTGCCAGCAGCTCCTTAGCGGGGGGAGAGACCCAGTACTTC
CASSSLAGGETQYF
>TRBV6-2/TRBV6-3|many|TRBJ1-6|-
TGTGCCAGCAGTTACACGGCAGCGAATAATAATTCACCCCTCCACTTT
CASSYTAANNNSPLHF
>TRBV11-1|medium-sized|TRBJ2-6|-
TGTGCCAGCAGCTTAGGCCAGGGTGCAGGGGCCAACGTCCTGACTTTC
CASSLGQGAGANVLTF
>TRBV20-1|medium-sized|TRBJ1-2|-
TGCAGTGCTAGGTGGACAGAGATAAATATCTACACCTTC
CSARWTEINIYTF
>TRBV5-1|medium-sized|TRBJ2-2|-
TGCGCCAGCAGCCCCGGACGTGCGAACACCGGGGAGCTGTTTTTT
CASSPGRANTGELFF
>TRBV7-2|many|TRBJ1-1|-
TGTGCCAGCAGCCTAGGGACGGCGAACACTGAAGCTTTCTTT
CASSLGTANTEAFF
>TRBV5-6|many|TRBJ2-1|TRBD2
TGTGCCAGCAGCTTGAGACTAGCGGGAGTCTCCTACAATGAGCAGTTCTTC
CASSLRLAGVSYNEQFF
>TRBV2|medium-sized|TRBJ2-5|-
TGTGCCAGCAGAACCGGGTCCTGGGACGAGACCCAGTACTTC
CASRTGSWDETQYF
>TRBV6-6|many|TRBJ2-5|-
TGTGCCAGCAGTTTAGGGGTGCGGGAGACCCAGTACTTC
CASSLGVRETQYF
>TRBV10-3|many|TRBJ2-6|TRBD1
TGTGCCATCAGTGAGCCGACAGGGGCCTTCTCTGGGGCCAACGTCCTGACTTTC
CAISEPTGAFSGANVLTF
>TRBV7-2|many|TRBJ2-1|-
TGTGCCAGCAGCTTAGGTTTCAGCGAGTCCAATGAGCAGTTCTTC
CASSLGFSESNEQFF
>TRBV6-1|medium-sized|TRBJ1-2|TRBD1
TGTGCCAGCAGGGGACAGCGCTCGAAGGACTATGGCTACACCTTC
CASRGQRSKDYGYTF
>TRBV12-5|many|TRBJ1-2|-
TGTGCTAGTCTGAGACAGCACTATGGCTACACCTTC
CASLRQHYGYTF
>TRBV29-1|many|TRBJ2-7|TRBD1
TGCAGCGTCCCGGGACAGGGATTAAGCGAGCAGTACTTC
CSVPGQGLSEQYF
>TRBV6-1|many|TRBJ1-1|-
TGTGCCAGCAGTGAAGCGCGGGGGACCAAGGGACTCTTT
CASSEARGTKGLF
>TRBV7-9|many|TRBJ2-5|-
TGTGCCAGCAGCTTAGATGGGAGGGAGACCCAGTACTTC
CASSLDGRETQYF
>TRBV30|many|TRBJ1-1|-
TGTGCCTGGAGAAACTCGCCCCCTACTGAAGCTTTCTTT
CAWRNSPPTEAFF
>TRBV7-2|many|TRBJ1-5|-
TGTGCCAGCAGCTTAGATGGACAGCCCAGTGAAGCCCAGCATTTT
CASSLDGQPSEAQHF
>TRBV6-5|medium-sized|TRBJ2-7|TRBD1
TGTGCCAGCAGCCCGGGACAGGGGTTCGGGGGCGAGCAGTACTTC
CASSPGQGFGGEQYF
>TRBV5-1|medium-sized|TRBJ1-5|-
TGCGCCAGCAGCTTGGAGGGCAGGGATAGCAATCAGCCCCAGCATTTT
CASSLEGRDSNQPQHF
>TRBV7-8|many|TRBJ2-1|-
TGTGCCAGCAGCAGGGACGTCAAGCAGTTCTTC
CASSRDVKQFF
>TRBV24-1|many|TRBJ1-3|-
TGTGCCACCAGTCAGGGTGGAAACACCATATATTTT
CATSQGGNTIYF
>TRBV12-3/TRBV12-4|medium-sized|TRBJ1-6|TRBD1
TGTGCCAGCAGTCAGACCGGGACAGATTATTCACCCCTCCACTTT
CASSQTGTDYSPLHF
>TRBV5-1|many|TRBJ2-7|TRBD2
TGCGCCAGCAGCTTGGGTAGCGGGGGCGAGCAGTACTTC
CASSLGSGGEQYF
>TRBV6-1|many|TRBJ2-3|TRBD1
TGTGCCAGCAGGGTATACTCCGGGACAGGGTCAGATACGCAGTATTTT
CASRVYSGTGSDTQYF
>TRBV12-3/TRBV12-4|many|TRBJ2-3|-
TGTGCCAGCAGTTTTAAGACGGGGGGCTACACAGATACGCAGTATTTT
CASSFKTGGYTDTQYF